A selection of T cell receptor beta chains follows, all from one sample in a study of blood T cell repertoires in COVID-19. Generated by immunoSEQ multiplex PCR, the TCRdb table keeps only in-frame clones and is missing some. The repertoire holds approximately 330,000 clones, with 80% to 90% as singletons. The sample was peripheral blood. The receptors derive from a man aged 25-45 years with COVID-19, enrolled during active disease. The CDR3 runs from the conserved cysteine through the conserved F or W. D genes are given only for firm matches. For some rows the clone size is stated as once, few or many, or as a class when expanded; others skip it.

TRBV2	NA	TRBJ2-7	NA	TGTGCCAGCCGGCAGGGGAGTTACGAGCAGTACTTC	CASRQGSYEQYF
TRBV3-1/TRBV3-2	once	TRBJ2-5	TRBD1	TGTGCCAGCAGCCCTGGACAGGGGTTCGACCAAGAGACCCAGTACTTC	CASSPGQGFDQETQYF
TRBV28	NA	TRBJ1-3	NA	TGTGCCAGCTCGGGAGGGGTCCCCGGCTCTGGAAACACCATATATTTT	CASSGGVPGSGNTIYF
TRBV28	NA	TRBJ2-7	TRBD2	TGTGCCAGCAGTTTATTTGGGACATCGGCTCGGGGGGGCGAGCAGTACTTC	CASSLFGTSARGGEQYF
TRBV27	NA	TRBJ2-7	TRBD2	TGTGCCAGCAGTCCAACGGGACTAGCTATCTACGAGCAGTACTTC	CASSPTGLAIYEQYF
TRBV29-1	NA	TRBJ2-7	NA	TGCAGCGTTGAACTCCCCGGGGAGGAGCAGTACTTC	CSVELPGEEQYF
TRBV29-1	NA	TRBJ1-2	TRBD1	TGCAGCGTTGAGTCCAGGGGGCTTGGCTACACCTTC	CSVESRGLGYTF
TRBV25-1	NA	TRBJ2-7	NA	TGTGCCAGCAGTTCCCGGGCGGGTTCACGAAGCTCCTACGAGCAGTACTTC	CASSSRAGSRSSYEQYF
TRBV6-8	NA	TRBJ1-2	TRBD1	TGTGCCAGCAGTGCGGACAGGGGATACTATGGCTACACCTTC	CASSADRGYYGYTF
TRBV27	once	TRBJ2-7	TRBD1	TGTGCCAGCGGACTCAGGGGGCTATCCTACGAGCAGTACTTC	CASGLRGLSYEQYF
TRBV7-2	NA	TRBJ1-1	NA	NA	CASSFGPGSTEAFF
TRBV29-1	NA	TRBJ2-7	TRBD1	TGCAGCGTTGACGGGGGCAGGGGGCTCTCCTACGAGCAGTACTTC	CSVDGGRGLSYEQYF
TRBV13	NA	TRBJ1-3	NA	TGTGCCAGCAGGACTCCGAGCTCGCCTGGAAACACCATATATTTT	CASRTPSSPGNTIYF
TRBV5-1	NA	TRBJ2-5	TRBD2	TGCGCCAGCAGCTTGGATTTGGCGGGAGGGCCGGAGACCCAGTACTTC	CASSLDLAGGPETQYF
TRBV2	NA	TRBJ2-7	TRBD1	TGTGCCAGCAGGCCCGGGACAGCGTTATCCGAGCAGTACTTC	CASRPGTALSEQYF
TRBV7-2	NA	TRBJ1-2	NA	TGTGCCAGCAGCTTAGGGGGCCTCGGGGGAGGCTACACCTTC	CASSLGGLGGGYTF
TRBV2	NA	TRBJ2-5	TRBD1	TGTGCCAGCAGTCTGGACAGGCAAGAGACCCAGTACTTC	CASSLDRQETQYF
TRBV7-9	NA	TRBJ2-1	NA	TGTGCCAGCAGCCCCGACGTGGGGGCGGGTTACAATGAGCAGTTCTTC	CASSPDVGAGYNEQFF
TRBV10-3	NA	TRBJ2-7	TRBD1	TGTGCCATCAGTGACTCCGGGACAGGGGTGTTCGGGCAGTACTTC	CAISDSGTGVFGQYF
TRBV2	NA	TRBJ2-1	NA	TGTGCCAGCAGTGAAGGTTACGGTTACTCCTACAATGAGCAGTTCTTC	CASSEGYGYSYNEQFF
TRBV7-9	few	TRBJ1-1	NA	TGTGCCAGCGTAGGTAGCGGCACTGAAGCTTTCTTT	CASVGSGTEAFF
TRBV29-1	NA	TRBJ2-5	NA	TGCAGCGTTGGACCGGAGGTGGAGACCCAGTACTTC	CSVGPEVETQYF
TRBV13	NA	TRBJ2-2	NA	TGTGCCAGCAGCGGTAGCGCAACGAACACCGGGGAGCTGTTTTTT	CASSGSATNTGELFF
TRBV15	NA	TRBJ2-4	NA	TGTGCCACCAGCAGGGAGCTTGCGGGACGGAAAAACATTCAGTACTTC	CATSRELAGRKNIQYF
TRBV28	NA	TRBJ1-3	TRBD1	TGTGCCAGCAGTTGGACAGGAAACTCTGGAAACACCATATATTTT	CASSWTGNSGNTIYF
TRBV30	NA	TRBJ1-2	NA	TGTGCCTGGAGTGTTATGGGGAAGAGGGATGGCTACACCTTC	CAWSVMGKRDGYTF
TRBV30	NA	TRBJ2-7	TRBD2	TGTGCCTGGAGTGTGGGAGGGTTCGAGCAGTACTTC	CAWSVGGFEQYF
TRBV24-1	NA	TRBJ2-7	NA	TGTGCCACCAGTGTTATGATTGGGGCCACCTACGAGCAGTACTTC	CATSVMIGATYEQYF
TRBV6-2/TRBV6-3	NA	TRBJ2-1	TRBD2	TGTGCCAGCAGTTACTTCTTAGCGGGAGGCTCCTACAATGAGCAGTTCTTC	CASSYFLAGGSYNEQFF
TRBV11-3	NA	TRBJ2-1	NA	TGTGCCAGCAGCTTCCTAGGAACATCAGTCGATGAGCAGTTCTTC	CASSFLGTSVDEQFF
TRBV9	NA	TRBJ2-7	NA	TGTGCCAGCAGCCCGCGACAGTCCCGAACTCACGAGCAGTACTTC	CASSPRQSRTHEQYF
TRBV7-9	NA	TRBJ1-6	TRBD1	TGTGCCAGCAGCTTAAGCCGGGACAGGGTGTCACCCCTCCACTTT	CASSLSRDRVSPLHF
TRBV9	NA	TRBJ1-5	NA	TGTGCCAGCAGCGAGGGGTCGCAAGCACGGGCCCATCAGCCCCAGCATTTT	CASSEGSQARAHQPQHF
TRBV28	NA	TRBJ1-3	NA	TGTGCCAGCAGTTGGGGGCGACAGATGTCGAACACCATATATTTT	CASSWGRQMSNTIYF
TRBV24-1	NA	TRBJ2-7	TRBD1	TGTGCCACCAGTGACTCTCACGCCGGGACAGGAATGTACGAGCAGTACTTC	CATSDSHAGTGMYEQYF
TRBV27	NA	TRBJ2-1	TRBD1	TGTGCCAGCAGTTTCAGACAGGGGGCCTCCTACAATGAGCAGTTCTTC	CASSFRQGASYNEQFF
TRBV28	NA	TRBJ2-7	NA	TGTGCCAGCAGTTTAACCCCGGGGAGCTCCTACGAGCAGTACTTC	CASSLTPGSSYEQYF
TRBV27	NA	TRBJ2-7	TRBD1	TGTGCCAGCAGCCCCAACCCGGGACAGGGGATCTACGAGCAGTACTTC	CASSPNPGQGIYEQYF
TRBV6-5	NA	TRBJ1-2	NA	TGTGCCAGCAGTTACTCGAACCAGGGGCCCTATGGCTACACCTTC	CASSYSNQGPYGYTF
TRBV29-1	NA	TRBJ2-1	TRBD2	TGCAGCGCCCAACGGGGGGAGGACCGCTCCTACAATGAGCAGTTCTTC	CSAQRGEDRSYNEQFF
TRBV7-8	NA	TRBJ2-3	TRBD2	TGTGCCAGCAGCTTATATCCGGGACTACACACAGATACGCAGTATTTT	CASSLYPGLHTDTQYF
TRBV4-1	NA	TRBJ2-7	NA	TGCGCCAGCAGCCAATTTACCGGGACTCCCTACGAGCAGTACTTC	CASSQFTGTPYEQYF
TRBV13	NA	TRBJ1-1	NA	TGTGCCAGCAGCTTATTGGGCAGGAACACTGAAGCTTTCTTT	CASSLLGRNTEAFF
TRBV19	NA	TRBJ1-2	TRBD1	TGTGCCAGTAGTAGCTGGACAGGGAAAGGCTATGGCTACACCTTC	CASSSWTGKGYGYTF
TRBV6-6	NA	TRBJ2-2	NA	TGTGCCAGCAGTTACGGAGGGAACACCGGGGAGCTGTTTTTT	CASSYGGNTGELFF
TRBV7-6	NA	TRBJ2-3	NA	TGTGCCAGCAGCCGCGGGCCTAGCACAGATACGCAGTATTTT	CASSRGPSTDTQYF
TRBV12-3/TRBV12-4	NA	TRBJ2-3	TRBD1	TGTGCCAGCATCCCGGGACAGGAAGATACGCAGTATTTT	CASIPGQEDTQYF
TRBV29-1	NA	TRBJ1-2	TRBD1	TGCAGCGGGCAAACAGGGGGTAGAGGCTATGGCTACACCTTC	CSGQTGGRGYGYTF
TRBV5-1	NA	TRBJ2-7	TRBD2	TGCGCCAGCAGCTGGCGGGAGGGCCGAAACGAGCAGTACTTC	CASSWREGRNEQYF
TRBV19	NA	TRBJ1-1	NA	TGTGCCAGTAGTATAGTACAGGGCTTCACTGAAGCTTTCTTT	CASSIVQGFTEAFF
TRBV19	NA	TRBJ2-6	TRBD1	TGTGCCAGTAGTAAGGGACAGACTTCTGGGGCCAACGTCCTGACTTTC	CASSKGQTSGANVLTF
TRBV13	NA	TRBJ2-5	TRBD1	TGTGCCAGCAGCACCCGGGACAGACTGACCCAAGAGACCCAGTACTTC	CASSTRDRLTQETQYF
TRBV28	NA	TRBJ2-7	TRBD2	TGTGCCAGCAGCCCCGGGACTACCTCTCGTTACGAGCAGTACTTC	CASSPGTTSRYEQYF
TRBV27	NA	TRBJ1-4	NA	TGTGCCAGCACCCTAATCTTGACTGATCTTGCAACTAATGAAAAACTGTTTTTT	CASTLILTDLATNEKLFF
TRBV29-1	NA	TRBJ2-1	TRBD1	TGCAGCGTTGAAGTCCCGACAGGGCTCGTCAATGAGCAGTTCTTC	CSVEVPTGLVNEQFF
TRBV19	NA	TRBJ1-2	NA	TGTGCCAGTAGTATAAGGGGCCGCGCAGGCTACACCTTC	CASSIRGRAGYTF
TRBV19	few	TRBJ1-5	TRBD1	TGTGCCAGTAGTGCCCAGGGGGCAGGTAGCAATCAGCCCCAGCATTTT	CASSAQGAGSNQPQHF
TRBV2	NA	TRBJ2-5	TRBD2	TGTGCCAGCAGCTTAGCGGGGGCCCAAGAGACCCAGTACTTC	CASSLAGAQETQYF
TRBV6-5	once	TRBJ2-3	NA	TGTGCCAGCACGGGTCCAGATACGCAGTATTTT	CASTGPDTQYF
TRBV7-2	NA	TRBJ1-1	NA	TGTGCCAGCAGCTCCCCGAGGGCCCTCCTGGGGACTGAAGCTTTCTTT	CASSSPRALLGTEAFF